This T cell receptor beta chain was recovered during a study of blood T cell repertoires in COVID-19 (dated by TCRdb to 2018 to 2021). About the study as a whole: Collaborator samples came from the United States, Italy and Spain and covered acute and convalescent phases of COVID-19. The material from the prospective study consisted of cDNA or gDNA derived from T cells, B-cell-depleted T cells, or PBMCs. Deeply sampled blood TCRbeta repertoires from subjects exposed to, actively infected with, or recovered from COVID-19 were included in the dataset. The repertoires were released in a freely available public database meant as a resource for research on the immune response to SARS-CoV-2. Samples were obtained from the ongoing ImmuneRACE study (first 160 participants) and from some 1,200 subjects provided by 6 global collaborators. Nearly every sample came with metadata listing a de-identified subject ID, COVID-19 status, age in years and sex. Where available, HLA class I and class II types were taken from metadata supplied by the sample provider and were not determined by assay-based typing.

Collaborating institutions collected whole blood in K2EDTA tubes following their own protocols. For TCRbeta analysis, collaborators shipped samples in one of three forms: frozen whole blood, isolated PBMCs, or DNA extracted from either of those sample types. TCRbeta CDR3 regions were amplified from genomic DNA by means of the immunoSEQ Assay, a bias-controlled multiplex PCR. The authors processed their data as follows. The number of nucleated cells in each sample was estimated from the amplification of reference gene primers within the assay. To quantify the absolute abundance of each unique TCRbeta CDR3 rearrangement, sequence reads were collapsed and filtered. Productive Simpson clonality was computed per sample as the square root of Simpson's diversity index over productive rearrangements. TCRdb provides this immuneACCESS table in a form limited to in-frame rearrangements. Some clones are lacking; in checked studies, under half of them reflect an unresolved V gene, and why the rest are absent is not known. That table is the source of V, J and clone size, and D and trimming were worked out from the DNA. The sample includes about 150,000 clones, with over 60% observed a single time. Of the sample, roughly 1.5% is held by the ten largest clones.

According to the germline V gene, CDR1 reads SGHTA and CDR2 reads FQGNSA. The junction shows trimming of 5 bases on V and 4 bases on J, and the gene matches do not reach 10 bases of it. Reading from cysteine to phenylalanine, the CDR3 counts 16 amino acids. Only the CDR3 region is kept as DNA, spanning 48 bases read in frame from base 1. Turning to this clone: The specificity of this receptor is unknown. No much larger clone is present one base from it, and per-base qualities are unavailable.

The investigation overall reported the following: The amount of clinical and demographic metadata varied by source and participant and was provided uncurated.

The specimen sequenced was peripheral blood. The chain joins TRBV7-2 to TRBJ2-5, and TRBD2 matches 10 of the central bases. The source of this sequence is a man aged 80 or over with acute or convalescent COVID-19. The DNA reads as follows: TGTGCCAGCAGCCCATCTAGCGGGGGCCGAGGAGAGACCCAGTACTTC. Its protein product is CASSPSSGGRGETQYF.